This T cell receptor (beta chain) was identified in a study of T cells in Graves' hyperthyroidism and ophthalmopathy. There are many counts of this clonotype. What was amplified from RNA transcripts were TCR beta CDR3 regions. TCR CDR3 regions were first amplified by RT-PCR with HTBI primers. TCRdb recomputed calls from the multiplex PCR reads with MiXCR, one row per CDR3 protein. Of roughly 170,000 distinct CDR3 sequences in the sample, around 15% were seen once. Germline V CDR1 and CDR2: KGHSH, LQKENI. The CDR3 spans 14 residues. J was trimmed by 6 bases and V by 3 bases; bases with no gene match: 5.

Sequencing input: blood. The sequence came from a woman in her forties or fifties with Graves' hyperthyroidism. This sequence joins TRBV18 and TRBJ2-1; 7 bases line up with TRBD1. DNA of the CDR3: TGTGCCAGCTCACCGGGGACAGCAGTCAATGAGCAGTTCTTC. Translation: CASSPGTAVNEQFF.